This record looks at one T cell receptor beta chain sequence and its context. What it recognizes is unknown. This record comes from a study of cytomegalovirus exposure and HLA in healthy donors. For the study at large: The 100 million to 120 million unique TCR beta sequences, from roughly 170 million T cells, were found by an earlier analysis. Study-wide findings and caveats: Highly shared variants forming one cluster were likely a sequencing artifact.

This CDR3 is built from 14 residues. Germline lookup yields CDR1 SEHNR and CDR2 FQNEAQ (reference sequence). V was shortened by 3 bases and J by 2 bases, with 11 bases between the two germline ends. Amplification used 60 Vbeta primers and 13 Jbeta primers. Sequenced by immunoSEQ multiplex PCR; TCRdb stores in-frame clones only, minus some. The sample has approximately 110,000 clones, about 79% seen once. The chain recombines TRBV7-9 with TRBJ2-7; TRBD2 might be the D (5 bases). The receptor was isolated from a woman aged 18-29 years in good health and CMV-seropositive. Sequencing input: PBMCs. CDR3 in amino acids: CASSFYRDAYEQYF. As DNA, the CDR3 is TGTGCCAGCAGCTTCTATCGGGATGCCTACGAGCAGTACTTC.